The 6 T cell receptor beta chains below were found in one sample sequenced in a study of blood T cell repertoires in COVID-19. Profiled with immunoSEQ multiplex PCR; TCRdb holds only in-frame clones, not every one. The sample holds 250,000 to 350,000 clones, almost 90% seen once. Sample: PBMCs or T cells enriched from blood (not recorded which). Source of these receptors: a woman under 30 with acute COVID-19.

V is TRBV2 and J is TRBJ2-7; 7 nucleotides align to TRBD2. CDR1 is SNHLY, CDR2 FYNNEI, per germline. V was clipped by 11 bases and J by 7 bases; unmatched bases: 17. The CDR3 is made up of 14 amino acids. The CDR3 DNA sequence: TGTGCCCACGGGGAGGGTACTCCTACGAGGGAGCAGTACTTC. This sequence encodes CAHGEGTPTREQYF.

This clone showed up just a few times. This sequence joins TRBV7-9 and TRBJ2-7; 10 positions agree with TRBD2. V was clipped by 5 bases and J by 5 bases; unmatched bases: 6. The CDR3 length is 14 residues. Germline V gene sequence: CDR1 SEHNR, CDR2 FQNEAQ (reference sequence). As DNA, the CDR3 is TGTGCCAGCAGCCAGGGACTAGCGCTAGACGAGCAGTACTTC. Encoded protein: CASSQGLALDEQYF. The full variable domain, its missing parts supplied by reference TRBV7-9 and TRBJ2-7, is DTGVSQNPRHKITKRGQNVTFRCDPISEHNRLYWYRQTLGQGPEFLTYFQNEAQLEKSRLLSDRFSAERPKGSFSTLEIQRTEQGDSAMYLCASSQGLALDEQYFGPGTRLTVT.

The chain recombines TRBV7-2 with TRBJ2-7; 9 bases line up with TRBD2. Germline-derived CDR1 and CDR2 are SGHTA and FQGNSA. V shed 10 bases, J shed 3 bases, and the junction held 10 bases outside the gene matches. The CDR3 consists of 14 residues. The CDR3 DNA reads TGTGCCACCTCCCGGGGTAGCGGGAGCTACGAGCAGTACTTC. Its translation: CATSRGSGSYEQYF.

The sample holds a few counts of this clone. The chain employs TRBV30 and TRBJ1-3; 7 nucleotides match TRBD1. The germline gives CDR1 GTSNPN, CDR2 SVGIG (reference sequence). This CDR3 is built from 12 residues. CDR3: CSSTGAGNTIYF. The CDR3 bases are TGTTCTTCAACAGGGGCTGGAAACACCATATATTTT. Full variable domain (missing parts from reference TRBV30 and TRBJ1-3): SQTIHQWPATLVQPVGSPLSLECTVEGTSNPNLYWYRQAAGRGLQLLFYSVGIGQISSEVPQNLSASRPQDRQFILSSKKLLLSDSGFYLCSSTGAGNTIYFGEGSWLTVV.

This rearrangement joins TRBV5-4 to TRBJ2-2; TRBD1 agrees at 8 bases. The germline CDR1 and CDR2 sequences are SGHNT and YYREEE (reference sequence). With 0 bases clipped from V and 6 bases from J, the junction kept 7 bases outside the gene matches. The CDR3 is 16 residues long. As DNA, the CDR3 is TGTGCCAGCAGCTTGGAGGACAGGGAATTAGCCGGGGAGCTGTTTTTT. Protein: CASSLEDRELAGELFF.

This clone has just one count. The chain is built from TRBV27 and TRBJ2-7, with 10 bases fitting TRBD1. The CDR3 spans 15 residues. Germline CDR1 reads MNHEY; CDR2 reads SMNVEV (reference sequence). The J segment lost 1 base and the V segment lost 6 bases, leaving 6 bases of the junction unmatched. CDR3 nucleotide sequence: TGTGCCAGCAGGTACAGGGACAGGGGATCCTACGAGCAGTACTTC. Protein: CASRYRDRGSYEQYF.